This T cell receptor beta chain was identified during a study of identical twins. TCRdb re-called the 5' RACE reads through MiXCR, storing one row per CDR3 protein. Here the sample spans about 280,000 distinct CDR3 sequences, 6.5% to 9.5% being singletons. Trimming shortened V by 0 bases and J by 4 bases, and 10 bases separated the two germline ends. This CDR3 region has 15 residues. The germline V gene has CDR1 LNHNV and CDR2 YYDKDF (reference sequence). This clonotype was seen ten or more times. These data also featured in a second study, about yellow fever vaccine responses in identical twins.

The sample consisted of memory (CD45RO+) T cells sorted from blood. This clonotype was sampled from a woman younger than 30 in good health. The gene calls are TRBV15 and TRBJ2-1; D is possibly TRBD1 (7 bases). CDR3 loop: CATSRDRGDYNEQFF. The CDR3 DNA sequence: TGTGCCACCAGCAGAGACAGGGGGGATTACAATGAGCAGTTCTTC.